One sample yielded the 16 T cell receptor beta chains listed below, sequenced in a study of T cell responses to AZD1222 COVID-19 vaccine (dated by TCRdb to about 2021). The time point label for this specimen denotes: baseline before first vaccination. Libraries were constructed by the immunoSEQ multiplex PCR assay. TCRdb re-hosts the immuneACCESS table, in-frame sequences only. Its copies lack some clones; in the studies checked, an unresolved V gene accounts for under half of them, and the cause for the rest is not known. Here the sample has 110,000 to 150,000 clones; more than 80% occur a single time. The leading ten clones occupy 1.5% to 2% of the sample. The specimen comprised peripheral blood, sampled on day 0 of AZD1222 vaccination. Receptors were obtained from an adult in good health.

J is TRBJ1-4 and V is TRBV6-5; D perhaps matches TRBD1 (6 bases). Germline V gene lookup returns CDR1 MNHEY and CDR2 SVGAGI. The CDR3 consists of 15 residues. V was cut by 2 bases and J by 5 bases, with 12 bases left in between. The CDR3 coding sequence is TGTGCCAGCAGTTACCAGGGACATGCCAATGAAAAACTGTTTTTT. As protein: CASSYQGHANEKLFF.

The chain is built from TRBV11-2 and TRBJ1-1; 7 bases match TRBD1. The ends lost 5 bases at V and 5 bases at J; junction bases unmatched: 8. The V gene's germline CDR1 is SGHAT and CDR2 FQNNGV. The CDR3 totals 14 residues. CDR3 loop: CASSPPGGETEAFF. The CDR3 region has the DNA TGTGCCAGCAGCCCCCCAGGGGGAGAGACTGAAGCTTTCTTT.

The chain uses TRBV7-9 and TRBJ1-1, with D uncertain. The CDR3 runs 13 residues. Germline CDR1 and CDR2: SEHNR and FQNEAQ (reference sequence). Trimming took 5 bases from V and 3 from J, leaving 10 bases between them. DNA for the CDR3: TGTGCCAGCAGCCACGGACTCTACACTGAAGCTTTCTTT. Amino acids: CASSHGLYTEAFF.

This chain joins TRBV6-2 or TRBV6-3 and TRBJ2-7, with TRBD1 matching over 9 bases. The V and J ends lost 0 bases and 6 bases, in that order; junction bases with no gene match: 12. The CDR3 sequence is 17 residues long. CDR1 MNHEY and CDR2 SVGEGT come from the germline V gene. The CDR3 coding sequence is TGTGCCAGCAGTTACTCGAAATGGGGACAGGGTTTCGGCGAGCAGTACTTC. This encodes CASSYSKWGQGFGEQYF.

This sequence joins TRBV28 and TRBJ2-7; 9 bases map to TRBD2. V lost 3 bases, J lost 2 bases, and 8 bases stayed unmatched. Germline V CDR1 and CDR2: MDHEN, SYDVKM. CDR3 size: 16 residues. The CDR3 reads CASSFPRGRAPYEQYF. CDR3 coding DNA: TGTGCCAGCAGTTTCCCCCGCGGGAGGGCCCCCTACGAGCAGTACTTC.

This chain uses TRBV27 with TRBJ2-7, with 7 positions matching TRBD1. In germline, CDR1 is MNHEY, CDR2 SMNVEV (reference sequence). J lost 2 bases, V lost 4 bases, and 8 bases had no gene match. The CDR3 runs 15 residues. The CDR3 bases are TGTGCCAGCAGTTCAATCCGGGACAGCACCTACGAGCAGTACTTC. This sequence encodes CASSSIRDSTYEQYF.

This clone was observed a single time. The chain recombines TRBV4-1 with TRBJ1-2, with 10 bases lining up with TRBD1. Germline V gene data show CDR1 as MGHRA and CDR2 as YSYEKL. The trim removed 3 bases at V and 4 bases at J, leaving 14 bases unmatched. This CDR3 has 18 residues. CDR3 sequence (DNA): TGCGCCAGCAGCCAGTCCTTTACCGGGACAGGGGCCGCCTATGGCTACACCTTC. This codes for CASSQSFTGTGAAYGYTF.

V is TRBV6-1 and J is TRBJ1-1; D remains ambiguous. There are 11 residues in the CDR3. Germline V gene data show CDR1 as MNHNS and CDR2 as SASEGT. Trimming cost V 3 bases and J 8 bases, with 7 bases left between them. CDR3 loop: CASSEGREAFF. The CDR3 nucleotides are TGTGCCAGCAGTGAGGGCAGGGAAGCTTTCTTT.

The V gene is TRBV7-7, the J gene TRBJ1-4; 8 nucleotides line up with TRBD1. The CDR3 contains 14 residues. Per germline, CDR1 SSHAT and CDR2 FNYEAQ (reference sequence). The CDR3: CAIGTGASGEKLFF. The CDR3 DNA is TGTGCGATCGGGACAGGCGCTTCGGGGGAAAAACTGTTTTTT.

This chain connects TRBV7-6 to TRBJ2-3; 7 nucleotides agree with TRBD1. Germline values: CDR1 SGHVS, CDR2 FNYEAQ. The CDR3 spans 17 residues. J was trimmed by 1 base and V by 5 bases; bases with no gene match: 12. CDR3 in DNA: TGTGCCAGCAGCGATCGAAGGGGGCCTGGCGGCACAGATACGCAGTATTTT. Protein product: CASSDRRGPGGTDTQYF.

V is TRBV7-9 and J is TRBJ1-4, with TRBD1 matching 7 bases. The V gene's germline CDR1 is SEHNR and CDR2 FQNEAQ (reference sequence). Trimming cost V 4 bases and J 0 bases; bases outside gene matches: 2. There are 15 residues in the CDR3. The CDR3 DNA follows: TGTGCCAGCAGCTCCGGGACAGCAACTAATGAAAAACTGTTTTTT. This gives the protein CASSSGTATNEKLFF.

The chain employs TRBV9 and TRBJ1-2; tentative D call: TRBD1 (6 bases). V lost 4 bases and J 8 bases, leaving 18 bases between the germline ends. Germline V gene data show CDR1 as SGDLS and CDR2 as YYNGEE. The CDR3 contains 14 residues. As DNA, the CDR3 is TGTGCCAGCAGCCGAAGGGGGACCACGGAGGGCTACACCTTC. Protein sequence: CASSRRGTTEGYTF.

The rearrangement links TRBV5-4 to TRBJ1-2; 8 nucleotides line up with TRBD1. The CDR3 loop spans 14 amino acids. With V trimmed by 4 bases and J by 2 bases, 4 bases remained unmatched. The germline gives CDR1 SGHNT, CDR2 YYREEE (reference sequence). CDR3 DNA sequence: TGTGCCAGCAGCGTCGGACAGGGCAACTATGGCTACACCTTC. Protein: CASSVGQGNYGYTF. Drawing the rest from reference TRBV5-4 and TRBJ1-2, the complete variable domain is ETGVTQSPTHLIKTRGQQVTLRCSSQSGHNTVSWYQQALGQGPQFIFQYYREEENGRGNFPPRFSGLQFPNYSSELNVNALELDDSALYLCASSVGQGNYGYTFGSGTRLTVV.

V gene TRBV19 combines with J gene TRBJ1-3; 8 bases fit TRBD1. V shed 6 bases, J shed 0 bases, and the junction held 7 bases outside the gene matches. The CDR3 has 16 residues. Germline loops: CDR1 LNHDA, CDR2 SQIVND (reference sequence). For the CDR3, the DNA is TGTGCCAGTAGGATGACAGGGGTTGTCTCTGGAAACACCATATATTTT. This gives the protein CASRMTGVVSGNTIYF.

The V call is TRBV12-3 or TRBV12-4, the J call TRBJ1-5; possible D gene TRBD1, 5 bases. The CDR3 has 10 amino acids. V lost 6 bases, J lost 11 bases, and 8 bases lay in between. The CDR3 DNA is TGTGCCAGCAGGGGACTAGCCCAGCATTTT. This sequence encodes CASRGLAQHF.

The chain is built from TRBV4-2 and TRBJ1-5; 7 bases align to TRBD1. Trimming took 0 bases from V and 7 from J; bases not matched to a gene: 9. This CDR3 is 16 amino acids long. Looked up from germline, CDR1 is LGHNA and CDR2 is YNFKEQ. Here the CDR3 reads CASSQDGLGGRQPQHF. Here the CDR3 DNA reads TGTGCCAGCAGCCAAGATGGGCTAGGGGGCAGGCAGCCCCAGCATTTT.